These 9 T cell receptor beta chains share one sample of origin, sequenced in a study of blood T cell repertoires in COVID-19. Generated by immunoSEQ multiplex PCR, the TCRdb table keeps only in-frame clones and is missing some. The table includes a few hundred thousand clones, roughly 84% detected once. The specimen was PBMCs or T cells enriched from blood (not recorded which). The receptors come from a woman aged 40-49 years who had recovered from COVID-19.

This clone came up once. The chain has TRBV4-1 and TRBJ1-4; perhaps TRBD1 as D (6 bases). V was clipped by 1 base and J by 13 bases, with 13 bases between them. Germline V lookup: CDR1 MGHRA, CDR2 YSYEKL. This CDR3 has 13 residues. The CDR3 protein is CASSQGETGLLFF. In DNA form, the CDR3 reads TGCGCCAGCAGCCAAGGGGAGACAGGACTACTGTTTTTT.

The rearrangement links TRBV5-4 to TRBJ2-5, with a possible D match to TRBD1 (6 bases). CDR1 is SGHNT, CDR2 YYREEE, per germline (reference sequence). This CDR3 is built from 15 residues. V lost 2 bases and J 5 bases, leaving 16 bases between the germline ends. This chain's CDR3 is CASSFGKGERETQYF. The CDR3 DNA reads TGTGCCAGCAGCTTTGGGAAGGGGGAGAGGGAGACCCAGTACTTC.

This sequence joins TRBV7-9 and TRBJ2-2, with D hard to call. The CDR3 runs 14 residues. From germline, CDR1 is SEHNR and CDR2 FQNEAQ (reference sequence). V lost 5 bases to trimming and J lost 1 base, with 8 bases between them. The CDR3 bases are TGTGCCAGCAGCCCCCAGGTGAACACCGGGGAGCTGTTTTTT. Its translation is CASSPQVNTGELFF.

The chain carries TRBV27 and TRBJ1-1; D not resolved. There are 13 residues in the CDR3. Germline V lookup: CDR1 MNHEY, CDR2 SMNVEV (reference sequence). The ends were cut back, 3 bases at V and 4 bases at J, with 9 bases in the middle. CDR3 DNA sequence: TGTGCCAGCAGTTTGGGAGGGCGCACTGAAGCTTTCTTT. Translating gives CASSLGGRTEAFF.

The count of this clone is one. V is TRBV2 and J is TRBJ1-4; D not resolved. CDR3 length equals 15 residues. Trimming took off 11 bases at V and 3 bases at J, with 19 bases between the two ends. Per the germline V gene, CDR1 is SNHLY and CDR2 is FYNNEI. This CDR3 reads CAGHRGSSANEKLFF. CDR3 bases: TGTGCCGGTCATCGGGGATCGAGTGCTAATGAAAAACTGTTTTTT.

This rearrangement joins TRBV7-2 to TRBJ2-2; D is unresolved. Trimming stripped 5 bases from V and 4 bases from J, with 8 bases between. The CDR3 has 13 amino acids. Germline CDR1 and CDR2: SGHTA and FQGNSA. CDR3 region: CASSTQRTGELFF. CDR3 DNA sequence: TGTGCCAGCAGCACTCAACGCACCGGGGAGCTGTTTTTT.

This clone was recorded only once. This rearrangement joins TRBV5-8 to TRBJ1-5; D unclear. Germline CDR1 and CDR2: SGHTS and YDEGEE. This CDR3 has 11 amino acids. Deletions cut 3 bases from V and 13 bases from J, with 11 bases between. The CDR3 sequence is CASSSDWRQHF. CDR3 coding DNA: TGTGCCAGCAGCTCGGACTGGCGGCAGCATTTT.

About this clone: The same CDR3 can be traced to other DNA sequences in this sample. As DNA, the CDR3 is TGCGCCAGCAGCCTGGACGGACAGGGCAATCAGCCCCAGCATTTT. Encoded protein: CASSLDGQGNQPQHF. This chain links TRBV5-1 with TRBJ1-5; 7 bases match TRBD1. The CDR3 is 15 amino acids. Germline-derived CDR1 and CDR2 are SGHRS and YFSETQ. After removal of 4 bases from V and 2 bases from J, the junction contained 6 bases not matched to a gene.

The gene calls are TRBV4-2 and TRBJ2-1; 7 bases are shared with TRBD2. The CDR3 contains 16 residues. V dropped 1 base and J dropped 5; count of bases not matched to a gene: 8. CDR1 LGHNA and CDR2 YNFKEQ come from the germline V gene. This CDR3 reads CASSQVQLAENNEQFF. The CDR3 DNA sequence: TGTGCCAGCAGCCAAGTGCAGCTAGCGGAAAACAATGAGCAGTTCTTC.